This TCR beta chain is from a study of T-cell reconstitution after alpha-beta-depleted transplantation in children. V shed 3 bases, J shed 2 bases, and the junction held 5 bases outside the gene matches. CDR3 size: 16 residues. This clonotype was counted at least ten times. Antigen: not known. Construction of the TCRbeta library involved unique molecular identifiers. MiXCR was run by TCRdb on the PCR reads, yielding one entry per CDR3 protein. Of about 240,000 distinct CDR3 sequences listed, about 25% are singletons. Study-wide results and caveats: Several hundred expanded graft clones reportedly supplied alpha-beta T cells about two months after transplant.

The receptor's source is a girl aged 2-9 years with Fanconi anemia, due to receive a stem cell transplant. Sequencing used PBMCs, obtained before TCRalphabeta/CD19-depleted stem cell transplant. The chain employs TRBV12-3 or TRBV12-4 and TRBJ1-5; 9 bases line up with TRBD1. The DNA of the CDR3 is TGTGCCAGCAGTTTTGGGACAGGGCCCGGCAATCAGCCCCAGCATTTT. Translation gives CASSFGTGPGNQPQHF.